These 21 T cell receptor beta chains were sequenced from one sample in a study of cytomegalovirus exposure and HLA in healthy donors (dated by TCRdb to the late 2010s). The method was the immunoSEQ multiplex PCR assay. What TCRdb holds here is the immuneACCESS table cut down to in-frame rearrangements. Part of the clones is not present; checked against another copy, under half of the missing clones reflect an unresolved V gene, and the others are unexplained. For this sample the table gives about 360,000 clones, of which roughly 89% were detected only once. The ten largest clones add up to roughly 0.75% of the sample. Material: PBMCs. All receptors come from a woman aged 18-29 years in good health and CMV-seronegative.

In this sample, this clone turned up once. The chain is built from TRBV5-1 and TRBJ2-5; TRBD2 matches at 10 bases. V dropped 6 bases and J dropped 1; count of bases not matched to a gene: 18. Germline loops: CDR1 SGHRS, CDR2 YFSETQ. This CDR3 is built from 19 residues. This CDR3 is CASMLRGLAGVYIQETQYF. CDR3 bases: TGCGCCAGCATGTTGAGGGGGCTAGCGGGAGTCTATATCCAAGAGACCCAGTACTTC.

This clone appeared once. The CDR3 DNA follows: TGTGCCAGCAGCCTACAGGGTTCCAACACTGAAGCTTTCTTT. Amino acid sequence: CASSLQGSNTEAFF. V and J are TRBV5-4 and TRBJ1-1, with D tentatively TRBD1 (6 bases). V lost 4 bases to trimming and J lost 2 bases, with 12 bases between them. This CDR3 is built from 14 residues. Germline CDR1 is SGHNT and CDR2 is YYREEE (reference sequence).

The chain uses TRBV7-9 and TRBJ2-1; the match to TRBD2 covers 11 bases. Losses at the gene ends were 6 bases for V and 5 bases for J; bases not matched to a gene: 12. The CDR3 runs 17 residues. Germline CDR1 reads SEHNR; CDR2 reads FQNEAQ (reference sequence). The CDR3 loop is CASRSRLAGSYHNEQFF. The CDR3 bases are TGTGCCAGCAGAAGCCGACTAGCGGGAAGCTATCACAATGAGCAGTTCTTC.

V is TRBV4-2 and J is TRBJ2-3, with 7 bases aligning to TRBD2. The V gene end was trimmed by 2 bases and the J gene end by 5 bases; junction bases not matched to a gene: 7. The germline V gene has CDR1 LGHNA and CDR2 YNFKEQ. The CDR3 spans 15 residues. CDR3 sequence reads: CASSQRASGGDTQYF. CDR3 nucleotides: TGTGCCAGCAGCCAAAGGGCTAGCGGCGGAGATACGCAGTATTTT.

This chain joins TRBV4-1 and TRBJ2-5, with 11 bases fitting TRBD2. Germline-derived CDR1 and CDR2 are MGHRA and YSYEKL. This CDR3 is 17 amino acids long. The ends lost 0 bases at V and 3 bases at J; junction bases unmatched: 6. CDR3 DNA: TGCGCCAGCAGCCAAGATACGGGGACTAGCGGAGAAGAGACCCAGTACTTC. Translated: CASSQDTGTSGEETQYF.

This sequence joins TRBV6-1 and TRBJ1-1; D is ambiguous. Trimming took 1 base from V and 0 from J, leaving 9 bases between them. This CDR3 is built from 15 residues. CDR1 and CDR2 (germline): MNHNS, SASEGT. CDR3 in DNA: TGTGCCAGCAGTGAAGGTGCTACTATGAACACTGAAGCTTTCTTT. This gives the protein CASSEGATMNTEAFF.

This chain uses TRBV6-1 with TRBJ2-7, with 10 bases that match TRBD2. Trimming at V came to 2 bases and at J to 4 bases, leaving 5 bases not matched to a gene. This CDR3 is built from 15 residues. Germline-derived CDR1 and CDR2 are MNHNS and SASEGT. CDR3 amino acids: CASSESSGGPYEQYF. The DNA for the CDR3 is TGTGCCAGCAGTGAATCTAGCGGGGGACCTTACGAGCAGTACTTC.

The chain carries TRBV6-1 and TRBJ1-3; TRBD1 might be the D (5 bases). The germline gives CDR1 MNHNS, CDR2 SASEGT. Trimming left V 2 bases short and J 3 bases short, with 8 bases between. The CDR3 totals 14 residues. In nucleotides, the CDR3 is TGTGCCAGCAGTGAACAGGGAGGTGGAAACACCATATATTTT. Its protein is CASSEQGGGNTIYF.

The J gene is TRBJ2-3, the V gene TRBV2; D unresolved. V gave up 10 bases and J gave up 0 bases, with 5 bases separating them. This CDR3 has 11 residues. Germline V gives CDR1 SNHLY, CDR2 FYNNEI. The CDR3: CATPSTDTQYF. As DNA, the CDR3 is TGTGCCACCCCGAGCACAGATACGCAGTATTTT. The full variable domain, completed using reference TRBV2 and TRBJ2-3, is EPEVTQTPSHQVTQMGQEVILRCVPISNHLYFYWYRQILGQKVEFLVSFYNNEISEKSEIFDDQFSVERPDGSNFTLKIRSTKLEDSAMYFCATPSTDTQYFGPGTRLTVL.

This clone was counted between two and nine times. The CDR3 spells CASSPSGTTYLVNTEAFF. CDR3 nucleotide sequence: TGTGCCAGCTCACCTAGCGGGACAACCTACCTCGTGAACACTGAAGCTTTCTTT. This chain uses TRBV18 with TRBJ1-1, with a tentative D call TRBD1 (6 bases). Germline V gene data show CDR1 as KGHSH and CDR2 as LQKENI. Trimming took 3 bases from V and 0 from J, leaving 20 bases between them. The CDR3 contains 18 residues.

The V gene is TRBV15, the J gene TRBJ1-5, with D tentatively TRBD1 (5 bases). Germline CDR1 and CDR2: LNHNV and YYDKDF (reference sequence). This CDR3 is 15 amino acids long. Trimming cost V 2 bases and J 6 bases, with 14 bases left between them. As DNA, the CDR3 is TGTGCCACCAGCAGATTCAGGGAGGGTGCTCAGCCCCAGCATTTT. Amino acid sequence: CATSRFREGAQPQHF.

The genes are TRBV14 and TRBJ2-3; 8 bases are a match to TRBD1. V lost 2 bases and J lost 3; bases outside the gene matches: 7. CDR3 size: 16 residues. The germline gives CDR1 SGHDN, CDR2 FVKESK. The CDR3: CASSQRGQGPTDTQYF. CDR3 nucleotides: TGTGCCAGCAGCCAACGAGGACAGGGCCCGACAGATACGCAGTATTTT.

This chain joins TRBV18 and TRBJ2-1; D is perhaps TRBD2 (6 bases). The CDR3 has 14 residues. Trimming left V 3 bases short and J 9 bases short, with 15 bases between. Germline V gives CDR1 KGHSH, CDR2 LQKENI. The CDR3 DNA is TGTGCCAGCTCACCGTCCCCGGGGGTAGGTGAGCAGTTCTTC. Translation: CASSPSPGVGEQFF.

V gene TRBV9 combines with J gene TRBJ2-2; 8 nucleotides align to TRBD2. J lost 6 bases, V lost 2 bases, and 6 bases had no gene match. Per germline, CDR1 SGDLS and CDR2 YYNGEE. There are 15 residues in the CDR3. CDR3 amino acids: CASSVQRERAGELFF. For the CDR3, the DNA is TGTGCCAGCAGCGTTCAGCGGGAGAGGGCCGGGGAGCTGTTTTTT.

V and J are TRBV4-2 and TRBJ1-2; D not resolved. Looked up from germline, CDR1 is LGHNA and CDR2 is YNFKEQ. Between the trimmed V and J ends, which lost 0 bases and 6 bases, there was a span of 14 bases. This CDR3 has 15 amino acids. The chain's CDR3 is CASSQDGTGRNGYTF. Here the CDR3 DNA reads TGTGCCAGCAGCCAAGATGGTACGGGTAGGAATGGCTACACCTTC.

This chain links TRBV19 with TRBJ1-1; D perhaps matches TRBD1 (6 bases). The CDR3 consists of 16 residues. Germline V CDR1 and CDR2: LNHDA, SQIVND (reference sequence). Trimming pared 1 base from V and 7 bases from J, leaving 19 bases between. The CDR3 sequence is CASSIVSRGAGVEAFF. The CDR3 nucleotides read TGTGCCAGTAGTATAGTCAGTCGGGGGGCAGGGGTTGAAGCTTTCTTT.

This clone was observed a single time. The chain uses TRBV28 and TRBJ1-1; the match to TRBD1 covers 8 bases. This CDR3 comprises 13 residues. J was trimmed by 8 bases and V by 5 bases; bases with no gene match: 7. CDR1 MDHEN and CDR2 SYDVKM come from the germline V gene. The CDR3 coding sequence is TGTGCCAGCAGTCCCGGACAGGGCGCAGAAGCTTTCTTT. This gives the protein CASSPGQGAEAFF.

In nucleotides, the CDR3 is TGTGCCAGCAGCTTAGTAGAGAACACCGGGGAGCTGTTTTTT. This encodes CASSLVENTGELFF. The rearrangement links TRBV7-9 to TRBJ2-2; D unclear. This CDR3 has 14 amino acids. The V gene's germline CDR1 is SEHNR and CDR2 FQNEAQ (reference sequence). Trimming removed 1 base from V and 1 base from J, with 4 bases in between.

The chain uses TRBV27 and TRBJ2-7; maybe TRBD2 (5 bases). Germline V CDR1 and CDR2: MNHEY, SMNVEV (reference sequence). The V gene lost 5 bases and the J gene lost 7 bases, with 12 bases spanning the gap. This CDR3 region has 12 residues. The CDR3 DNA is TGTGCCAGCAGTCCTTTCGGAGGAGAGCAGTACTTC. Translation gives CASSPFGGEQYF.

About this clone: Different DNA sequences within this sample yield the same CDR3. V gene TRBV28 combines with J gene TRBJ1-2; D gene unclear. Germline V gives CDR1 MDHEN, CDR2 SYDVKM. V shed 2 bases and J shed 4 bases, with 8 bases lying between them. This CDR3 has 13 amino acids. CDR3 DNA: TGTGCCAGCAGTTTAGACCGACTCTATGGCTACACCTTC. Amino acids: CASSLDRLYGYTF.

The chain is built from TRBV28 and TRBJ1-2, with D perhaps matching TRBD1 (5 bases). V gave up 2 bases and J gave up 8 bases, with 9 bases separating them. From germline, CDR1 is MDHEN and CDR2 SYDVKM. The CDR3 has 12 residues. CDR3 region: CASSLGGAGYTF. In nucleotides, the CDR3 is TGTGCCAGCAGTTTAGGAGGGGCGGGCTACACCTTC.